A single sample gave rise to the 13 T cell receptor beta chains below, sequenced in a study of blood T cell repertoires in COVID-19. Produced via immunoSEQ multiplex PCR; TCRdb's table is partial and in-frame only. The sample lists 130,000 to 150,000 clones; 80% to 85% were seen once. The specimen was PBMCs or T cells enriched from blood (not recorded which). The source is a woman aged 45-65 years who had been exposed to COVID-19.

This chain links TRBV9 with TRBJ2-3; D is unclear. The V gene lost 4 bases and the J gene lost 3 bases, with 12 bases spanning the gap. Germline lookup yields CDR1 SGDLS and CDR2 YYNGEE. The CDR3 runs 14 residues. In DNA, the CDR3 is TGTGCCAGCAGCCCCGGCCCCAGGACAGATACGCAGTATTTT. Translated: CASSPGPRTDTQYF.

The genes are TRBV5-1 and TRBJ1-4, with D possibly being TRBD1 (5 bases). The germline V and J ends were trimmed by 4 bases and 8 bases, with 15 bases remaining between them. The germline CDR1 and CDR2 sequences are SGHRS and YFSETQ. The CDR3 has 14 residues. CDR3 residues: CASSGDPGGEKLFF. In DNA, the CDR3 is TGCGCCAGCAGCGGGGACCCAGGAGGGGAAAAACTGTTTTTT.

The chain couples TRBV20-1 to TRBJ1-2; D gene ambiguous. The V end lost 2 bases, the J end lost 3 bases, and 4 bases lay between the germline ends. Germline values: CDR1 DFQATT, CDR2 SNEGSKA (reference sequence). This CDR3 comprises 11 residues. In DNA, the CDR3 is TGCAGTGCTAGAATAGACTATGGCTACACCTTC. It specifies CSARIDYGYTF.

This sequence joins TRBV5-8 and TRBJ1-2; D is ambiguous. Trimming shortened V by 0 bases and J by 1 base, and 7 bases separated the two germline ends. This CDR3 contains 14 residues. Germline V gives CDR1 SGHTS, CDR2 YDEGEE. The CDR3 region is CASSLGGFNYGYTF. DNA for the CDR3: TGTGCCAGCAGCTTGGGAGGGTTTAACTATGGCTACACCTTC.

This sequence joins TRBV2 and TRBJ1-3; 8 bases line up with TRBD1. The CDR3 runs to 12 residues. The V gene's germline CDR1 is SNHLY and CDR2 FYNNEI. Unmatched junction bases numbered 2, after V lost 10 bases and J lost 3 bases. CDR3 sequence reads: CAKGTGGNTIYF. The CDR3 DNA sequence: TGTGCCAAGGGGACAGGTGGAAACACCATATATTTT.

The chain combines TRBV7-8 with TRBJ1-5; possible D gene TRBD1, 5 bases. CDR3 size: 16 residues. Germline-derived CDR1 and CDR2 are SGHVS and FQNEAQ. Between the trimmed V and J ends, which lost 4 bases and 7 bases, there was a span of 20 bases. In DNA, the CDR3 is TGTGCCAGCAGCTCGACCGGGATTGGGGGGTCGCAGCCCCAGCATTTT. As protein: CASSSTGIGGSQPQHF.

The rearrangement joins TRBV6-2 or TRBV6-3 to TRBJ2-7, with D maybe TRBD2 (6 bases). This CDR3 spans 14 amino acids. V was pared by 0 bases and J by 0 bases, with 6 bases between. Germline lookup yields CDR1 MNHEY and CDR2 SVGEGT. The CDR3 region has the DNA TGTGCCAGCAGTTACTCGGGGGGCTCCTACGAGCAGTACTTC. Amino acids: CASSYSGGSYEQYF.

The chain employs TRBV18 and TRBJ2-2; D unresolved. The CDR3 covers 11 residues. With 10 bases removed from V and 6 bases from J, the gap between germline ends came to 9 bases. Germline lookup yields CDR1 KGHSH and CDR2 LQKENI. Here the CDR3 DNA reads TGTGCCACCCGGGTCTCCGGGGAGCTGTTTTTT. Translated: CATRVSGELFF.

The V call is TRBV5-1, the J call TRBJ2-7; 7 bases are shared with TRBD2. The CDR3 is made up of 14 amino acids. V was clipped by 2 bases and J by 0 bases; unmatched bases: 2. Per the germline V gene, CDR1 is SGHRS and CDR2 is YFSETQ. DNA of the CDR3: TGCGCCAGCAGCTTTTCGGGGGGCTCCTACGAGCAGTACTTC. Protein sequence: CASSFSGGSYEQYF.

A single count supports this clone. The genes are TRBV14 and TRBJ1-1; D remains ambiguous. The CDR3 sequence is 13 residues long. Germline CDR1 reads SGHDN; CDR2 reads FVKESK. Trimming took off 4 bases at V and 7 bases at J, with 13 bases between the two ends. The CDR3 region is CASSPARSGEAFF. In DNA form, the CDR3 reads TGTGCCAGCAGCCCCGCCCGTTCAGGTGAAGCTTTCTTT. The full variable domain, its missing parts supplied by reference TRBV14 and TRBJ1-1, is EAGVTQFPSHSVIEKGQTVTLRCDPISGHDNLYWYRRVMGKEIKFLLHFVKESKQDESGMPNNRFLAERTGGTYSTLKVQPAELEDSGVYFCASSPARSGEAFFGQGTRLTVV.

The sample holds a few counts of this clone. DNA for the CDR3: TGTGCCAGCAGCTTTATCTCGGGCAGGGGTGTCTCCTACGAGCAGTACTTC. It specifies CASSFISGRGVSYEQYF. V usage is TRBV7-9 and J usage is TRBJ2-7; perhaps TRBD1 as D (6 bases). The length of the CDR3 is 17 residues. The germline CDR1 and CDR2 sequences are SEHNR and FQNEAQ (reference sequence). Trimming stripped 3 bases from V and 0 bases from J, with 18 bases between.

The CDR3 spells CASSSPSGFTTEAFF. In DNA form, the CDR3 reads TGTGCCAGCAGTTCCCCTTCGGGGTTTACCACTGAAGCTTTCTTT. The chain couples TRBV6-5 to TRBJ1-1; unclear D gene. The CDR3 consists of 15 residues. The V gene's germline CDR1 is MNHEY and CDR2 SVGAGI. V was pared by 4 bases and J by 4 bases, with 16 bases between.

The J gene is TRBJ2-1, the V gene TRBV6-2 or TRBV6-3; D possibly corresponds to TRBD1 (7 bases). In germline, CDR1 is MNHEY, CDR2 SVGEGT. Trimming removed 5 bases from V and 0 bases from J, with 14 bases in between. CDR3 length equals 16 residues. The CDR3, as DNA: TGTGCCAGCAGTCCAGGGGGGCCCCGCTCCTACAATGAGCAGTTCTTC. Protein sequence: CASSPGGPRSYNEQFF.